One T cell receptor (beta chain) is described in this entry. Ages ranged from about 18 to 89 years, with residence in about 24 US areas. Cohort allocation depended upon clinical history that participants reported. Recovery among Cohort 3 donors was established by two negative PCRs, clearance, or symptom resolution. Germline CDR1 and CDR2: SNHLY and FYNNEI. CDR3 length: 14 amino acids. V was trimmed by 3 bases and J by 5 bases, leaving 11 bases between them. The source of the sample is a study of blood T cell repertoires in COVID-19. Study-wide context: Spain, Italy and the United States supplied samples that represented acute and convalescent COVID-19.

Assay: immunoSEQ multiplex PCR; the TCRdb copy retains only in-frame clones and omits some. The data contain approximately 300,000 clones, 87% of them singletons. The receptor was derived from a woman in her 30s who had recovered from COVID-19. J is TRBJ1-5 and V is TRBV2; D uncertain. The sample consisted of PBMCs or T cells enriched from blood (not recorded which). The CDR3 loop is CASSEQTVDQPQHF. The CDR3 DNA reads TGTGCCAGCAGTGAGCAAACAGTTGATCAGCCCCAGCATTTT.